The present T cell receptor (beta chain) was sequenced within a study of CD8+ T cells in alopecia areata. About the research overall: At a dose of 5 to 10 mg twice daily, oral tofacitinib was given to treated patients.

Extracted RNA was reverse transcribed, and the resulting cDNA served as sequencing template. TCRdb keeps only in-frame clones here, not all; method: immunoSEQ multiplex PCR. The table shows 110,000 to 150,000 clones, with nearly 55% occurring only once. Treatment reported: oral pan-JAK inhibitor, 5-10 mg twice daily. This receptor was taken from a human donor with alopecia areata. Source: CD8+ T cells sorted from blood, taken at week 4, from a patient treated with tofacitinib.

The chain's CDR3 is CASSSGRGGNEQFF. The CDR3 DNA reads as TGTGCCAGCAGTTCGGGACGAGGGGGCAATGAGCAGTTCTTC. The rearrangement joins TRBV27 to TRBJ2-1, with D maybe TRBD1 (6 bases). This CDR3 contains 14 residues. V was clipped by 4 bases and J by 6 bases, with 13 bases between them. Germline-derived CDR1 and CDR2 are MNHEY and SMNVEV (reference sequence).